Below are 25 T cell receptor beta chains sequenced from a single sample in a study of T-cell reconstitution after alpha-beta-depleted transplantation in children. Preparation of the TCRbeta library involved a method that used unique molecular identifiers. TCRdb reprocessed the PCR reads via MiXCR and lists one record per CDR3 protein. Of roughly 610,000 distinct CDR3 sequences detected, roughly a tenth appear once; the ten largest clones hold roughly 4%. Here the sequenced sample was PBMCs from the stem cell graft donor, taken from the stem cell graft. These receptors all come from a human donor who donated a stem cell graft to a child with acute myeloid leukemia.

This clonotype was seen ten or more times. The chain recombines TRBV5-6 with TRBJ1-5; TRBD1 matches at 8 bases. V shed 0 bases, J shed 4 bases, and the junction held 3 bases outside the gene matches. The germline V gene encodes CDR1 SGHDT and CDR2 YYEEEE. The CDR3 has 15 amino acids. The CDR3: CASSLAQGANQPQHF. CDR3 bases: TGTGCCAGCAGCTTGGCGCAGGGGGCAAATCAGCCCCAGCATTTT.

This clonotype showed up many times. This rearrangement joins TRBV6-1 to TRBJ2-3; 8 bases align to TRBD2. This CDR3 region has 14 residues. Germline loops: CDR1 MNHNS, CDR2 SASEGT. V shed 5 bases and J 8 bases; nucleotides not matched to a gene: 9. CDR3 in amino acids: CASSPRTSSRTQYF. The CDR3 DNA reads TGTGCCAGCAGTCCCCGGACTAGCAGTCGTACGCAGTATTTT.

There are many counts of this clonotype. The V gene is TRBV28, the J gene TRBJ2-4; TRBD2 aligns across 7 bases. The junction had 3 bases not matched to a gene; V was cut back by 2 bases and J by 8 bases. The germline gives CDR1 MDHEN, CDR2 SYDVKM. The CDR3 is 13 residues long. CDR3 DNA sequence: TGTGCCAGCAGTTTAGGGGGGGGGGACATTCAGTACTTC. Residues: CASSLGGGDIQYF.

The chain joins TRBV19 to TRBJ2-5, with D tentatively TRBD2 (5 bases). Germline-derived CDR1 and CDR2 are LNHDA and SQIVND (reference sequence). Deletions cut 8 bases from V and 5 bases from J, with 9 bases between. The CDR3 totals 11 residues. The DNA of the CDR3 is TGTGCCAGTGCTTCGGGGGAGACCCAGTACTTC. It is translated as CASASGETQYF.

The rearrangement uses TRBV30 and TRBJ2-2; the D gene is possibly TRBD2 (6 bases). Germline V gene lookup returns CDR1 GTSNPN and CDR2 SVGIG (reference sequence). V was shortened by 4 bases and J by 5 bases, with 11 bases between the two germline ends. CDR3 length: 13 amino acids. Written as DNA, the CDR3 is TGTGCCTGGACCGGGAGCGGTACCGGGGAGCTGTTTTTT. Translation: CAWTGSGTGELFF.

This clonotype has more than one count but fewer than ten. V usage is TRBV7-6 and J usage is TRBJ2-5; 8 nucleotides align to TRBD1. Trimming took 5 bases from V and 8 from J; bases not matched to a gene: 7. This CDR3 contains 13 residues. The germline V gene has CDR1 SGHVS and CDR2 FNYEAQ. This chain's CDR3 is CASSPLDRATQYF. CDR3 nucleotides: TGTGCCAGCAGCCCGTTGGACAGGGCAACCCAGTACTTC.

This clonotype was detected many times. The J gene is TRBJ1-2, the V gene TRBV5-8; TRBD1 matches at 10 bases. The CDR3 loop spans 13 amino acids. The ends lost 0 bases at V and 7 bases at J; junction bases unmatched: 0. Germline V gene sequence: CDR1 SGHTS, CDR2 YDEGEE. The CDR3 coding sequence is TGTGCCAGCAGCTTGGGACAGGGGGCTGGCTACACCTTC. Protein sequence: CASSLGQGAGYTF.

The V call is TRBV14, the J call TRBJ1-2; D is undetermined. The germline V gene encodes CDR1 SGHDN and CDR2 FVKESK. Trimming removed 0 bases at V and 4 bases at J, with 12 bases between. The CDR3 covers 15 residues. The CDR3 here is CASSQDTVLSYGYTF. DNA for the CDR3: TGTGCCAGCAGCCAAGACACAGTGCTGAGCTATGGCTACACCTTC. The full variable domain, rest sourced from reference TRBV14 and TRBJ1-2, is EAGVTQFPSHSVIEKGQTVTLRCDPISGHDNLYWYRRVMGKEIKFLLHFVKESKQDESGMPNNRFLAERTGGTYSTLKVQPAELEDSGVYFCASSQDTVLSYGYTFGSGTRLTVV.

This clonotype was observed at least ten times. One junction end disagrees with the germline gene, perhaps due to a read error. This sequence joins TRBV7-7 and TRBJ2-2; no reliable D call. Germline V gene sequence: CDR1 SSHAT, CDR2 FNYEAQ (reference sequence). The CDR3 length is 13 residues. The chain's CDR3 is CASSPTDTGELFF. CDR3 DNA: TGTGCTAGCAGCCCCACCGACACCGGGGAGCTGTTTTTT.

This clonotype was counted ten times or more. The J gene is TRBJ2-2, the V gene TRBV19, with D uncertain. Trimming removed 3 bases at V and 0 bases at J, with 5 bases between. The V gene's germline CDR1 is LNHDA and CDR2 SQIVND (reference sequence). CDR3 length: 14 residues. CDR3 sequence reads: CASSIKANTGELFF. The CDR3 nucleotides read TGTGCCAGTAGTATTAAAGCGAACACCGGGGAGCTGTTTTTT. Full variable domain (rest looked up from reference TRBV19 and TRBJ2-2): DGGITQSPKYLFRKEGQNVTLSCEQNLNHDAMYWYRQDPGQGLRLIYYSQIVNDFQKGDIAEGYSVSREKKESFPLTVTSAQKNPTAFYLCASSIKANTGELFFGEGSRLTVL.

This chain links TRBV3-1 with TRBJ2-7; 9 bases map to TRBD1. The CDR3 length is 15 residues. CDR1 and CDR2 from the germline V gene are LGHDT and YNNKEL (reference sequence). J lost 3 bases, V lost 4 bases, and 7 bases had no gene match. CDR3 coding DNA: TGTGCCAGCAGCCCCCCACAGGGGGCAGTCTACGAGCAGTACTTC. Its translation: CASSPPQGAVYEQYF.

J is TRBJ2-1 and V is TRBV6-1, with D possibly being TRBD1 or TRBD2 (5 bases each). The ends were cut back, 10 bases at V and 6 bases at J, with 19 bases in the middle. There are 14 residues in the CDR3. Germline CDR1 MNHNS, CDR2 SASEGT. Here the CDR3 DNA reads TGTGCCACTCTAACGAGGGGTAGGTCCAATGAGCAGTTCTTC. Its protein is CATLTRGRSNEQFF.

This clonotype occurred a few times. This sequence joins TRBV12-3 or TRBV12-4 and TRBJ2-3, with D perhaps TRBD2 (6 bases). V lost 8 bases, J lost 5 bases, and 14 bases lay in between. The CDR3 runs to 13 residues. CDR3 amino acids: CASGEEGRDTQYF. The CDR3 region has the DNA TGTGCCAGCGGAGAGGAGGGCAGAGATACGCAGTATTTT.

The chain uses TRBV6-6 and TRBJ2-7; 7 nucleotides line up with TRBD1. The germline gives CDR1 MNHNY, CDR2 SVGAGI (reference sequence). The CDR3 consists of 12 residues. Trimming took 6 bases from V and 6 from J; bases not matched to a gene: 5. CDR3 loop: CASRPTGSEQYF. CDR3 sequence (DNA): TGTGCCAGCAGGCCGACAGGGAGCGAGCAGTACTTC.

This clonotype has a count of ten or more. The chain combines TRBV20-1 with TRBJ2-7; 10 nucleotides agree with TRBD2. The J segment lost 5 bases and the V segment lost 3 bases, leaving 7 bases of the junction unmatched. This CDR3 region has 14 residues. Germline V lookup: CDR1 DFQATT, CDR2 SNEGSKA (reference sequence). CDR3 nucleotides: TGCAGTGCTAGCAAGGCTAGCGGGAGCCACGAGCAGTACTTC. Its protein is CSASKASGSHEQYF.

This clonotype has just a few counts. The chain carries TRBV9 and TRBJ1-5; D call uncertain. This CDR3 comprises 15 residues. The V gene lost 0 bases and the J gene lost 0 bases, with 7 bases spanning the gap. CDR1 is SGDLS and CDR2 is YYNGEE in the germline V gene. The DNA of the CDR3 is TGTGCCAGCAGCGTAGATCACAGTAGCAATCAGCCCCAGCATTTT. This sequence encodes CASSVDHSSNQPQHF.

This chain links TRBV25-1 with TRBJ1-2; D is perhaps TRBD1 (6 bases). The CDR3 has 12 residues. Between the trimmed V and J ends, which lost 3 bases and 12 bases, there was a span of 14 bases. Germline V gene data show CDR1 as MGHDK and CDR2 as SYGVNS. CDR3 coding DNA: TGTGCCAGCAGTGAGGGCAGGGGCTTTAACACCTTC. It encodes CASSEGRGFNTF.

The sample holds many counts of this clonotype. The chain joins TRBV6-2 or TRBV6-3 to TRBJ2-3, with D perhaps TRBD2 (6 bases). This CDR3 spans 15 amino acids. V lost 6 bases, J lost 2 bases, and 15 bases lay in between. CDR1 and CDR2 from the germline V gene are MNHEY and SVGEGT. CDR3 sequence reads: CASSPIREHTDTQYF. The DNA of the CDR3 is TGTGCCAGCAGCCCCATCCGGGAGCACACAGATACGCAGTATTTT.

This clonotype was seen a handful of times. The chain links TRBV15 to TRBJ1-2, with 8 nucleotides matching TRBD1. The CDR3 is 19 amino acids. Germline V CDR1 and CDR2: LNHNV, YYDKDF (reference sequence). Trimming at V came to 0 bases and at J to 1 base, leaving 13 bases not matched to a gene. CDR3 loop: CATSRDPSSNRGVNYGYTF. In DNA form, the CDR3 reads TGTGCCACCAGCAGAGATCCCTCGTCAAACAGGGGGGTTAACTATGGCTACACCTTC.

This clonotype has a handful of counts. The chain couples TRBV29-1 to TRBJ1-5, with TRBD1 identical over 7 bases. Trimming at V came to 4 bases and at J to 7 bases, leaving 16 bases not matched to a gene. This CDR3 contains 16 residues. Germline CDR1 reads SQVTM; CDR2 reads ANQGSEA. In DNA, the CDR3 is TGCAGCGTTGTACTGTGGGGTGACAGGGTCAAGCAGCCCCAGCATTTT. Translating it yields CSVVLWGDRVKQPQHF.

The gene calls are TRBV30 and TRBJ2-3, with 7 bases that match TRBD2. Germline values: CDR1 GTSNPN, CDR2 SVGIG (reference sequence). The V and J ends lost 4 bases and 5 bases, in that order; junction bases with no gene match: 9. The CDR3 totals 14 residues. CDR3 in amino acids: CAWNEVGGQDTQYF. The CDR3 DNA follows: TGTGCCTGGAATGAGGTGGGAGGGCAAGATACGCAGTATTTT. The full variable domain, in which reference TRBV30 and TRBJ2-3 provide the parts outside the CDR3, is SQTIHQWPATLVQPVGSPLSLECTVEGTSNPNLYWYRQAAGRGLQLLFYSVGIGQISSEVPQNLSASRPQDRQFILSSKKLLLSDSGFYLCAWNEVGGQDTQYFGPGTRLTVL.

This clonotype was recorded at least ten times. V and J are TRBV5-4 and TRBJ2-7; no reliable D call. The CDR3 has 15 amino acids. Trimming cost V 0 bases and J 1 base, with 11 bases left between them. From germline, CDR1 is SGHNT and CDR2 YYREEE (reference sequence). CDR3 nucleotide sequence: TGTGCCAGCAGCTTGGGGCCTGGTCATTCCTACGAGCAGTACTTC. Translation: CASSLGPGHSYEQYF.

J is TRBJ2-1 and V is TRBV24-1; TRBD2 agrees at 14 bases. The V and J ends lost 4 bases and 10 bases, in that order; junction bases with no gene match: 8. CDR1 KGHDR and CDR2 SFDVKD come from the germline V gene. This CDR3 is 16 amino acids long. CDR3 amino acids: CATSDAGLAGAGEQFF. The CDR3, as DNA: TGTGCCACCAGTGACGCGGGACTAGCGGGAGCGGGGGAGCAGTTCTTC.

This clonotype was found a few times. The V gene is TRBV20-1, the J gene TRBJ2-7; 9 nucleotides line up with TRBD2. The V gene's germline CDR1 is DFQATT and CDR2 SNEGSKA (reference sequence). CDR3 length equals 14 residues. Trimming cost V 5 bases and J 2 bases; bases outside gene matches: 7. The CDR3, as DNA: TGCAGTGCTCCGATGGGACTAGCTCCCTACGAGCAGTACTTC. Protein sequence: CSAPMGLAPYEQYF.

The rearrangement joins TRBV3-1 to TRBJ2-1; 8 bases map to TRBD2. This CDR3 region has 16 residues. Losses at the gene ends were 3 bases for V and 7 bases for J; bases not matched to a gene: 11. Germline CDR1 LGHDT, CDR2 YNNKEL (reference sequence). CDR3 amino acids: CASSQGRSGRSNEQFF. CDR3 in DNA: TGTGCCAGCAGCCAGGGGCGGAGCGGGAGATCGAATGAGCAGTTCTTC.